The 14 T cell receptor beta chains below were found in one sample sequenced in a study of blood T cell repertoires in COVID-19. TCRdb's copy holds only in-frame clones and misses some; the assay was immunoSEQ multiplex PCR. This table holds under 250,000 clones, over 70% found once. Source material: PBMCs or T cells enriched from blood (not recorded which). The receptors shown here come from a woman aged 25 to 39 who had been exposed to COVID-19.

V is TRBV29-1 and J is TRBJ2-1; D unclear. Germline assignment: CDR1 SQVTM and CDR2 ANQGSEA. V was cut by 2 bases and J by 5 bases, with 10 bases left in between. The length of the CDR3 is 13 residues. DNA for the CDR3: TGCAGCGTTGAACCCAAGCCTGACAATGAGCAGTTCTTC. This encodes CSVEPKPDNEQFF.

The CDR3 sequence: CASIISGRNRNEQFF. DNA for the CDR3: TGTGCCAGCATCATTAGCGGGAGAAACAGAAATGAGCAGTTCTTC. The gene calls are TRBV7-9 and TRBJ2-1; TRBD2 aligns across 9 bases. Germline V gives CDR1 SEHNR, CDR2 FQNEAQ (reference sequence). The CDR3 is 15 residues long. V trimming: 7 bases; J trimming: 7 bases; junction bases outside the gene matches: 11. The full variable domain, with the rest looked up from reference TRBV7-9 and TRBJ2-1, is DTGVSQNPRHKITKRGQNVTFRCDPISEHNRLYWYRQTLGQGPEFLTYFQNEAQLEKSRLLSDRFSAERPKGSFSTLEIQRTEQGDSAMYLCASIISGRNRNEQFFGPGTRLTVL.

The CDR3 spells CASSALSDTQYF. The DNA for the CDR3 is TGTGCCAGCAGCGCCCTCTCAGATACGCAGTATTTT. The chain couples TRBV9 to TRBJ2-3; unclear D gene. V was cut by 3 bases and J by 4 bases, with 6 bases left in between. CDR1 and CDR2 (germline): SGDLS, YYNGEE. This CDR3 comprises 12 residues.

V and J are TRBV29-1 and TRBJ2-2; 9 bases match TRBD2. This CDR3 region has 14 residues. The germline V gene has CDR1 SQVTM and CDR2 ANQGSEA. V shed 7 bases and J 0 bases; nucleotides not matched to a gene: 3. In DNA, the CDR3 is TGCAGCGCGGGACTAGCTACGAACACCGGGGAGCTGTTTTTT. Translated, it gives CSAGLATNTGELFF.

The chain employs TRBV4-2 and TRBJ2-3; 7 nucleotides align to TRBD2. The CDR3 loop spans 18 amino acids. Germline V lookup: CDR1 LGHNA, CDR2 YNFKEQ. The V segment lost 0 bases and the J segment 1 base; nucleotides outside the gene matches: 10. This chain's CDR3 is CASSQDPRGRGGTDTQYF. CDR3 coding DNA: TGTGCCAGCAGCCAAGATCCACGGGGGAGGGGTGGCACAGATACGCAGTATTTT.

The rearrangement joins TRBV4-1 to TRBJ2-1, with no clear D. Germline CDR1 MGHRA, CDR2 YSYEKL. Trimming stripped 0 bases from V and 10 bases from J, with 10 bases between. The CDR3 length is 13 residues. The CDR3 nucleotides read TGCGCCAGCAGCCAAGATCGCCAGCGCGAGCAGTTCTTC. Amino acid sequence: CASSQDRQREQFF.

The CDR3: CASFQPGQSYEQYF. In DNA, the CDR3 is TGTGCCAGCTTCCAGCCAGGACAGTCCTACGAGCAGTACTTC. The chain recombines TRBV2 with TRBJ2-7, with a weak D call TRBD1 (6 bases). CDR3 length: 14 amino acids. In germline, CDR1 is SNHLY, CDR2 FYNNEI. V was shortened by 8 bases and J by 1 base, with 15 bases between the two germline ends.

The rearrangement joins TRBV4-1 to TRBJ2-7, with D maybe TRBD2 (5 bases). Trimming removed 1 base at V and 5 bases at J, with 15 bases between. Germline V lookup: CDR1 MGHRA, CDR2 YSYEKL. This CDR3 is 15 amino acids long. The CDR3 protein is CASSQGPPSTHEQYF. The CDR3 DNA follows: TGCGCCAGCAGCCAAGGACCCCCTAGCACCCACGAGCAGTACTTC.

The genes are TRBV2 and TRBJ1-1; D is possibly TRBD1 (5 bases). Germline CDR1 and CDR2: SNHLY and FYNNEI. The ends were cut back, 5 bases at V and 0 bases at J, with 16 bases in the middle. The CDR3 spans 16 residues. The CDR3 DNA reads TGTGCCAGCAGTAGGGCCCAGGGTAGGTTGAACACTGAAGCTTTCTTT. It encodes CASSRAQGRLNTEAFF.

CDR3 sequence reads: CASSGLNSPLHF. The CDR3 DNA is TGTGCCAGTAGTGGCCTCAATTCACCCCTCCACTTT. This chain joins TRBV19 and TRBJ1-6; D not resolved. CDR3 length: 12 amino acids. Deletions cut 5 bases from V and 7 bases from J, with 6 bases between. CDR1 and CDR2 from the germline V gene are LNHDA and SQIVND (reference sequence).

This clone was observed once. The rearrangement uses TRBV4-2 and TRBJ2-7, with D possibly TRBD2 on 6 matching bases. The CDR3 runs 13 residues. Germline loops: CDR1 LGHNA, CDR2 YNFKEQ. Trimming took 1 base from V and 4 from J, leaving 8 bases between them. Here the CDR3 DNA reads TGTGCCAGCAGCCAAGGGGGGGATTACGAGCAGTACTTC. Its protein is CASSQGGDYEQYF.

V gene TRBV4-1 combines with J gene TRBJ2-7, with D possibly matching TRBD1 (5 bases). The CDR3 sequence is 16 residues long. Germline V lookup: CDR1 MGHRA, CDR2 YSYEKL. Trimming shortened V by 0 bases and J by 0 bases, and 12 bases separated the two germline ends. CDR3 sequence: CASSQDQTEFSYEQYF. The CDR3 nucleotides read TGCGCCAGCAGCCAAGATCAGACAGAGTTCTCCTACGAGCAGTACTTC.

J is TRBJ2-1 and V is TRBV7-6, with D perhaps TRBD1 (6 bases). Between the trimmed V and J ends, which lost 5 bases and 4 bases, there was a span of 15 bases. This CDR3 spans 15 amino acids. CDR1 SGHVS and CDR2 FNYEAQ come from the germline V gene. The DNA of the CDR3 is TGTGCCAGCAGCCGGACAGCGTCCGAATACAATGAGCAGTTCTTC. This codes for CASSRTASEYNEQFF.

The rearrangement uses TRBV5-1 and TRBJ2-7, with TRBD1 matching 12 bases. J gave up 3 bases and V 2 bases, and 3 bases lay outside the gene matches. The CDR3 contains 15 residues. The germline CDR1 and CDR2 sequences are SGHRS and YFSETQ. The DNA for the CDR3 is TGCGCCAGCAGCTTAGGGACAGGGGGCAGCTACGAGCAGTACTTC. Its protein product is CASSLGTGGSYEQYF.